The 4 T cell receptor beta chains presented below share a single source sample, sequenced in a study of T cell responses to AZD1222 COVID-19 vaccine. Generated by immunoSEQ multiplex PCR, the TCRdb table keeps only in-frame clones and is missing some. This repertoire shows some 150,000 clones, 70% to 90% found once; its top ten account for 1.6%. Sequencing was performed on peripheral blood, taken on day 0 of AZD1222 vaccination. Source of these receptors: an adult in good health.

The chain has TRBV29-1 and TRBJ1-2, with TRBD1 matching 7 bases. V lost 7 bases, J lost 4 bases, and 12 bases stayed unmatched. CDR1 SQVTM and CDR2 ANQGSEA come from the germline V gene. The CDR3 consists of 14 residues. The CDR3 region is CSAKTGSSTYGYTF. The CDR3 nucleotides are TGCAGCGCGAAGACAGGGTCTTCTACCTATGGCTACACCTTC.

This clone was detected only once. V and J are TRBV4-3 and TRBJ2-3; D is unresolved. The V gene lost 1 base and the J gene lost 5 bases, with 7 bases spanning the gap. This CDR3 has 13 amino acids. CDR1 and CDR2 (germline): LGHNA, YSLEER. CDR3 bases: TGCGCCAGCAGCCAAGCCGTAGAAGATACGCAGTATTTT. Protein: CASSQAVEDTQYF.

The chain uses TRBV5-6 and TRBJ2-3, with a weak D call TRBD2 (6 bases). Between the trimmed V and J ends, which lost 2 bases and 3 bases, there was a span of 13 bases. CDR3 length equals 15 residues. CDR1 SGHDT and CDR2 YYEEEE come from the germline V gene. As DNA, the CDR3 is TGTGCCAGCAGCTTAGGGGCGGGAAAAACAGATACGCAGTATTTT. Its translation: CASSLGAGKTDTQYF.

The count of this clone is one. DNA for the CDR3: TGTGCCAGCAGCTCCGGGACCCTAGAGTATGGCTACACCTTC. Protein product: CASSSGTLEYGYTF. The chain couples TRBV21-1 to TRBJ1-2. TRBV21-1 is listed as a pseudogene. The CDR3 has 14 amino acids.